The T cell receptor beta chain described here comes from a study of vaccination and CD4 T cells after COVID-19. As for the study in general: At a median approximately 99 days (range 35 to 161) after diagnosis, post-COVID samples were drawn. Following dose two, a median approximately 72 days (range 14 to 241) passed before post-vaccine samples were taken.

Losses at the gene ends were 5 bases for V and 2 bases for J; bases not matched to a gene: 11. CDR3 length: 17 amino acids. Looked up from germline, CDR1 is DFQATT and CDR2 is SNEGSKA (reference sequence). Described treatment: roughly 11-day PBMC culture with coronavirus spike peptide pools or control peptides (ViraFEST assay). This clonotype was detected a few times. Its antigen remains unknown. The Oncomine TCR Beta short-read assay sequenced DNA from cultured CD4+ T cells. One entry per CDR3 protein, called by TCRdb with MiXCR from the PCR reads. The table includes 16,000 or so distinct CDR3 sequences, around 50% detected once.

The V gene is TRBV20-1, the J gene TRBJ1-5, with 11 bases fitting TRBD1. The input for sequencing was CD4+ T cells from blood, cultured in vitro, taken before SARS-CoV-2 vaccination. This TCR was recovered from a human donor who had recovered from COVID-19. The CDR3 nucleotides read TGCAGTGCTCTACCCGGGACAGGGGGGGACGGCAATCAGCCCCAGCATTTT. Its protein product is CSALPGTGGDGNQPQHF.